This T cell receptor (beta chain) was retrieved from a study of blood T cells in healthy people across ages. A sample-barcoded 5' primer and a J-beta primer mix were used in a second PCR of roughly 6 to 11 cycles. TCRdb used MiXCR to reprocess the 5' RACE reads, holding one entry per CDR3 protein. The table records 1.5 million to 2 million distinct CDR3 sequences, around half of them present only once. V shed 10 bases, J shed 2 bases, and the junction held 7 bases outside the gene matches. CDR1 ENHRY and CDR2 SYGVKD come from the germline V gene. This CDR3 is 13 amino acids long. Specimen: blood. V is TRBV10-3 and J is TRBJ1-2; 7 positions agree with TRBD1. This sequence originates from a woman aged 40-49 years in good health. The chain's CDR3 is CATRDSGNYGYTF. The CDR3 coding sequence is TGTGCCACTAGGGACAGTGGAAACTATGGCTACACCTTC.